This TCR beta chain was retrieved from a study of T cells after yellow fever vaccination. As for the study in general: SMART-Seq v4 Ultra Low Input served to prepare low-cell-number fractions.

Comments on this clonotype: The antigen remains undetermined.

Notes on the study in general: CD4 and CD8 compartments shared a small share of clonotypes, likely from convergent recombination. Reappearing after the booster were most of the clones from primary vaccination (around 96% CD4, 88% CD8). In FACS-sorted repertoires, abundant clonotypes from the bulk population could appear as contaminants.

The trim removed 2 bases at V and 1 base at J, leaving 7 bases unmatched. CDR1 and CDR2 from the germline V gene are GTSNPN and SVGIG (reference sequence). The length of the CDR3 is 15 residues. TCRdb used MiXCR to reprocess the 5' RACE reads, holding one entry per CDR3 protein. The sample carries about 350,000 distinct CDR3 sequences, around 13% recorded once. The sample was CD4+ T cells sorted from PBMCs, taken 15 days after the yellow fever booster vaccination. This chain links TRBV30 with TRBJ1-1; TRBD1 aligns across 7 bases. This sequence was found in a man younger than 35 who received the YFV17D yellow fever vaccine. For the CDR3, the DNA is TGTGCCTGGAGTAGAACAGGGGCAAGGAACACTGAAGCTTTCTTT. Amino acid sequence: CAWSRTGARNTEAFF.